This TCR beta chain was retrieved from a study of T cell responses to AZD1222 COVID-19 vaccine. General study results and limits: Unmutated variant regions are reportedly the target of nearly half of TCRs that are spike-specific. None of the repertoires were sampled until the peak T cell response had passed.

With respect to this clone: Its antigen remains unidentified.

TCRdb's table, derived via immunoSEQ multiplex PCR, lists solely in-frame clones and lacks some. The profile covers roughly 51,000 clones, with roughly 90% appearing a single time and about 15% taken by the ten largest. The germline V and J ends were trimmed by 3 bases and 8 bases, with 17 bases remaining between them. CDR1 is LGHNA and CDR2 is YSLEER in the germline V gene. The CDR3 is 15 residues long. The receptor comes from an adult who received the AZD1222 COVID-19 vaccine. Source: peripheral blood, taken 28 days after the second AZD1222 dose. The chain has TRBV4-3 and TRBJ2-1; D remains ambiguous. The CDR3 region is CASSQVWVGLDEQFF. DNA for the CDR3: TGCGCCAGCAGCCAGGTCTGGGTGGGTCTGGATGAGCAGTTCTTC.